This TCR beta chain originates from a study of CXCR3-negative and CXCR3-positive naive CD8 T cells. In germline, CDR1 is SQVTM, CDR2 ANQGSEA. There are 12 residues in the CDR3. Comment on this clonotype: Its antigen is not identified.

TRB cDNA was prepared as libraries by UMI-labeled 5' RACE. TCRdb reprocessed the 5' RACE reads and stores each CDR3 protein as one record, lacking DNA. The data include roughly 70,000 distinct CDR3 sequences; the top ten clones carry approximately 1.5%. Whole-study results and caveats: With surface CD5 comparable between naive subsets, TCR strength was estimated using properties derived from the TRB CDR3.

Input material: naive CXCR3- CD8+ T cells from blood. As to subset: CD45RO-CCR7+CD27+CD95- naive CD8+ T cells lacking CXCR3 (TNR3-). The receptor was isolated from a human donor in good health. Some clones in this sample may be carry-over from other donors' samples. This rearrangement joins TRBV29-1 to TRBJ2-7. CDR3 protein: CSVLTASYEQYF.